This T cell receptor (beta chain) was observed in a study of T cell repertoires in cytomegalovirus infection. CDR1 is SGHTA, CDR2 FQGNSA, per germline. V shed 4 bases, J shed 5 bases, and the junction held 11 bases outside the gene matches. The CDR3 is made up of 18 amino acids. As to this clonotype: The antigen is undetermined. This may stem from a read error, because a much larger clone lies one nucleotide away.

MiXCR, run by TCRdb on the reads, gives a single entry per CDR3 protein. Of some 700,000 distinct CDR3 sequences listed, roughly 36% were seen once; the top ten hold 18%. The rearrangement links TRBV7-2 to TRBJ2-7, with 16 bases that match TRBD2. This TCR was sampled from a human donor in good health (CMV status not recorded). Some clones in this sample may be carry-over from other donors' samples. The input for sequencing was cultured PBMCs, taken from culture after CMV antigen stimulation. The CDR3: CASSSMGLAGGPENEQYF. In DNA form, the CDR3 reads TGTGCCAGCAGCTCGATGGGACTAGCGGGAGGGCCGGAAAACGAGCAGTACTTC. Based on the CDR3 plus reference TRBV7-2 and TRBJ2-7, the full variable domain is GAGVSQSPSNKVTEKGKDVELRCDPISGHTALYWYRQSLGQGLEFLIYFQGNSAPDKSGLPSDRFSAERTGGSVSTLTIQRTQQEDSAVYLCASSSMGLAGGPENEQYFGPGTRLTVT.